The 3 T cell receptor beta chains presented below share a single source sample, sequenced in a study of T-cell memory formation after mild COVID-19 (dated by TCRdb to the early 2020s). The library was produced with 5' RACE. The sequencer was an Illumina NovaSeq 6000. TCRdb reprocessing: public reads trimmed at Q25 with fastp, clones called with MiXCR, in-frame beta chains kept. Every entry covers one CDR3 protein and lists the most common genes and DNA from its rows. The sample table records 350,000 or so distinct CDR3 sequences; 10% to 15% of these occur just once. The top ten hold around 21% of the sample. Sample: PBMCs or a T cell subset sorted from them (not recorded which). The receptors here all came from a young man who had mild COVID-19 (a few samples of this study predate the infection). The sample titles of this study are shuffled in the database, so cell type and time point are left out; the donor was told from shared clones.

This chain joins TRBV20-1 and TRBJ2-5; maybe TRBD2 (7 bases). V lost 5 bases to trimming and J lost 5 bases, with 18 bases between them. This CDR3 region has 14 residues. The germline gives CDR1 DFQATT, CDR2 SNEGSKA (reference sequence). Here the CDR3 DNA reads TGCAGTGCTGAACCGGGGGGCCGGTTGGAGACCCAGTACTTC. This gives the protein CSAEPGGRLETQYF.

The chain uses TRBV6-6 and TRBJ1-5; D is undetermined. CDR1 is MNHNY, CDR2 SVGAGI, per germline (reference sequence). Between the trimmed V and J ends, which lost 2 bases and 6 bases, there was a span of 11 bases. The CDR3 has 14 residues. This CDR3 reads CASSYRAPSQPQHF. CDR3 in DNA: TGTGCCAGCAGTTACCGGGCCCCCAGTCAGCCCCAGCATTTT.

This clonotype was seen a single time. The chain is built from TRBV7-9 and TRBJ2-3, with D perhaps TRBD1 (6 bases). CDR1 is SEHNR, CDR2 FQNEAQ, per germline (reference sequence). The CDR3 spans 12 residues. The germline V and J ends were trimmed by 8 bases and 0 bases, with 6 bases remaining between them. This chain's CDR3 is CASGQSTDTQYF. CDR3 coding DNA: TGTGCCAGCGGACAGAGCACAGATACGCAGTATTTT.